Here is one T cell receptor (beta chain) with its context. It has no known antigen specificity. No per-base quality is available; no much larger clone lies one base away. The receptor library was made with the immunoSEQ multiplex PCR assay. The study's processing was this. A statistical classification framework was developed to diagnose cytomegalovirus status using the catalog of TCR beta chain sequences. TCRdb took this table from immuneACCESS and kept in-frame rearrangements with V and J called. Such tables lack part of the clones; where checked against another copy, unresolved V genes explain under half of the gap, and the rest is unexplained. For V, J and clone size, that table is used; D and trimming come from the DNA. This sample is represented by approximately 99,000 clones; over 75% of them were singletons. The ten biggest clones cover 3% to 3.5% of the sample. The data originate from a study of cytomegalovirus exposure and HLA in healthy donors (dated by TCRdb to between 2016 and 2019). Describing the broader study: According to a later analysis, the roughly 120 validation repertoires were produced on the same platform as the approximately 600 repertoires of the first cohort. The study was designed to test whether signatures of past pathogen exposure could be identified by cataloging public T cell receptors. Besides the first cohort of roughly 660 subjects, a separate validation cohort made up of around 120 different subjects was used. To predict cytomegalovirus infection status, the study brought together high-throughput TCR immunosequencing, statistical association of individual TCRs with disease status, and machine learning. On the study overall, not on this receptor specifically: In the study, some 160 TCR beta chains were listed as associated with cytomegalovirus. In a later analysis, TCRs clustered in the first cohort were found to also tend to co-occur in the approximately 120 validation repertoires, with approximately 95% of cluster scores above 0. In both the original and validation cohorts, the classifier was reported to diagnose cytomegalovirus status with high specificity and sensitivity. Most TCR sequences were observed very rarely across donors, whereas some public TCRs were present in many individuals. All 120 or so repertoires were used to score co-occurrence in the validation cohort in a later analysis, because that analysis had no HLA typing for the cohort. A few of the identified cytomegalovirus-associated TCR beta chains were confirmed in vitro to be specific for cytomegalovirus antigens. The authors suggested that the approach could potentially be extended to other disease states and immunological phenotypes.

Separate from the approximately 700-subject first cohort, the validation cohort of around 130 subjects was the group to which the donors belonged. The sequenced sample consisted of PBMCs. This TCR came from a woman between 18 and 29 years old in good health and CMV-seronegative.

The bases read TGTGCCAGCAGTCCCCGGGACACTACCTCCTACGAGCAGTACTTC. Its protein is CASSPRDTTSYEQYF. In this chain, TRBV27 is recombined with TRBJ2-7, with TRBD1 as a weak D call on 6 bases. Including cysteine and phenylalanine, the CDR3 has 15 amino acids. The DNA shown is the 45-base CDR3, in frame from base 1. CDR1 and CDR2 are drawn from the germline V gene (reference sequence): MNHEY, SMNVEV. V loses 5 bases, J loses 0 bases, and the germline ends lie 14 bases apart.